This T cell receptor beta chain was captured in a study of response to subunit inactivated influenza vaccine. In TCRdb, the RT-PCR reads were re-called with MiXCR into one record per CDR3 protein. This table holds approximately 680,000 distinct CDR3 sequences, less than 20% found once. To note about this clonotype: Its matching antigen is unknown. At one end the junction does not follow the germline gene, possibly because of a read error.

Whole-study findings and limits: There was a suggestion from the authors that each seasonal influenza vaccination recruits few new T cells.

Germline V gene lookup returns CDR1 ENHRY and CDR2 SYGVKD. The CDR3 totals 16 residues. This clonotype was sampled from a man between 45 and 60 years old who received an inactivated influenza vaccine. Material: PBMCs from blood, obtained 11 to 12 days after vaccination. The rearrangement joins TRBV10-3 to TRBJ2-5; 9 nucleotides align to TRBD1. For the CDR3, the DNA is TGTGCCATCAGTGGCTGGGACAGGGACGGGGAAGATACCCAGTACTTC. Protein: CAISGWDRDGEDTQYF.